The 8 T cell receptor beta chains below come from one sample, sequenced in a study of T cells in Graves' hyperthyroidism and ophthalmopathy. The TCR beta CDR3 regions underwent amplification using RNA transcripts as the source. With the HTBI primer set, the TCR CDR3 went through a first round of RT-PCR. One entry per CDR3 protein results from TCRdb running MiXCR on the multiplex PCR reads. Of more than 35,000 distinct CDR3 sequences detected, around 45% appear once; the ten largest clones hold approximately 30%. Sequencing was done on a sample of peripheral blood or thyroid tissue (not recorded which). The receptor source for this set is a woman aged 45-59 years with Graves' hyperthyroidism.

Ten or more counts support this clonotype. The V and J genes are TRBV7-2 and TRBJ2-2; possibly TRBD1 for D (6 bases). V was clipped by 5 bases and J by 4 bases, with 11 bases between them. The CDR3 spans 14 residues. Germline V CDR1 and CDR2: SGHTA, FQGNSA. The CDR3 sequence: CASSTQGSTGELFF. The CDR3 nucleotides are TGTGCCAGCAGCACCCAGGGGAGCACCGGGGAGCTGTTTTTT.

Worth noting for this clonotype: The conserved final phenylalanine or tryptophan is absent from the CDR3, which likely points to a read error. The V and J genes are TRBV12-3 or TRBV12-4 and TRBJ2-2; 9 nucleotides line up with TRBD2. V was pared by 4 bases and J by 7 bases, with 7 bases of the junction left unmatched. The length of the CDR3 is 15 residues. The DNA of the CDR3 is TGTGCCAGCAGTTGGACTAGCGAGAGGATCGGGGAGCTGTTTTCT. Translated, it gives CASSWTSERIGELFS.

This clonotype has a count of ten or more. The V and J genes are TRBV28 and TRBJ1-5; a weak D match, TRBD1 (5 bases). V gave up 4 bases and J gave up 5 bases, with 12 bases separating them. The V gene's germline CDR1 is MDHEN and CDR2 SYDVKM. The CDR3 loop spans 14 amino acids. The CDR3 nucleotides are TGTGCCAGCAGTTCAGCGCAGGGAGATCAGCCCCAGCATTTT. Protein: CASSSAQGDQPQHF.

This clonotype was seen at least ten times. The V call is TRBV19, the J call TRBJ1-2; D unclear. The CDR3 has 17 amino acids. Trimming took 1 base from V and 4 from J, leaving 19 bases between them. Germline CDR1 is LNHDA and CDR2 is SQIVND (reference sequence). CDR3 sequence: CASSIGGGQPMVYGYTF. In nucleotides, the CDR3 is TGTGCCAGTAGTATAGGAGGTGGGCAGCCTATGGTCTATGGCTACACCTTC.

This clonotype has at least ten counts. V and J are TRBV12-3 or TRBV12-4 and TRBJ2-2; perhaps TRBD1 as D (6 bases). The length of the CDR3 is 16 residues. V lost 7 bases and J lost 4, with 19 bases in between. The CDR3 spells CASTPIFTRGTGELFF. CDR3 coding DNA: TGTGCCAGCACTCCGATCTTCACCAGGGGCACCGGGGAGCTGTTTTTT.

As for this clonotype: At one end the junction does not follow the germline gene, possibly because of a read error. The rearrangement joins TRBV7-7 to TRBJ1-5, with D possibly TRBD1 on 5 matching bases. CDR3 length equals 15 residues. Germline V gene lookup returns CDR1 SSHAT and CDR2 FNYEAQ (reference sequence). This CDR3 reads CASSWGPQINQPQHF. CDR3 DNA: TGTGCTAGCAGCTGGGGACCGCAAATCAATCAGCCCCAGCATTTT.

A single count supports this clonotype. Because the CDR3's place on the DNA is in doubt, the DNA is left out and the CDR3 is given as listed by TCRdb. The gene calls are TRBV24-1 and TRBJ1-3. A total of 16 residues make up the CDR3, ends included. The germline V gene encodes CDR1 KGHDR and CDR2 SFDVKD. CDR3 residues: CATSDSGSAWKHHIFF.

Note on this clonotype: Lacking the conserved final phenylalanine or tryptophan, this CDR3 likely reflects a read error. The chain is built from TRBV6-5 and TRBJ2-5; D not resolved. CDR3 length equals 14 residues. Trimming pared 3 bases from V and 7 bases from J, leaving 15 bases between. Germline V gene sequence: CDR1 MNHEY, CDR2 SVGAGI. CDR3 residues: CASSYLSGRGTQYL. Here the CDR3 DNA reads TGTGCCAGCAGTTATCTGTCTGGGCGAGGGACCCAGTACCTC.